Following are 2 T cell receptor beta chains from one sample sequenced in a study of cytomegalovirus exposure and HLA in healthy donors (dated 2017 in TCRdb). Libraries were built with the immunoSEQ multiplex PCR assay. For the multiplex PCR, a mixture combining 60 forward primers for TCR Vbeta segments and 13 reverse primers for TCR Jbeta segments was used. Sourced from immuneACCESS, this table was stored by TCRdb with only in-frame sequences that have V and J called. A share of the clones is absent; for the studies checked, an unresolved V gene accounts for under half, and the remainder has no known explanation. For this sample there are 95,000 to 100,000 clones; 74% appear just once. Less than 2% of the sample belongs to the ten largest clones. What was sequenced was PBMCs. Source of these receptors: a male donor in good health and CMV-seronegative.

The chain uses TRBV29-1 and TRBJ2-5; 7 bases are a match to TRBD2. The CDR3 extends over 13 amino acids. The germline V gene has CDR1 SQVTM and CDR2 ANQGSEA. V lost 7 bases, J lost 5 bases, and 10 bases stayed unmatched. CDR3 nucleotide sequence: TGCAGCGCTGCTGGGGGGGGTAGGGAGACCCAGTACTTC. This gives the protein CSAAGGGRETQYF.

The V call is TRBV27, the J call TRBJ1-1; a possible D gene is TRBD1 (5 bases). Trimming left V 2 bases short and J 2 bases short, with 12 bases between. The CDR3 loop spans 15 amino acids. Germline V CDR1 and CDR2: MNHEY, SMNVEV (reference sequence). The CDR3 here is CASSLTGGINTEAFF. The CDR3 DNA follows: TGTGCCAGCAGTTTAACTGGGGGGATAAACACTGAAGCTTTCTTT.